These T cell receptor beta chains were read from a single sample in a study of shared clonotypes between healthy human individuals. Sequenced by immunoSEQ multiplex PCR; TCRdb stores in-frame clones only, minus some. The data contain about 450,000 clones, 70% to 80% of them singletons. Sequencing was performed on PBMCs. These receptors came from a woman aged 40 to 49 in good health. Some clones in this sample may be carry-over from other donors' samples. CDR3s include the opening cysteine and the closing phenylalanine or tryptophan. The order of the fields is clone size, J gene, V gene, D gene, CDR3 DNA, CDR3 protein. A D gene is named only where the DNA matches it firmly. Not all rows give a size; the values are once, few, many and, for expanded clones, a class.

- TRBJ2-5 TRBV18 TRBD1 TGTGCCAGCTCACCGCGACAGGGGCCGGGGGAGACCCAGTACTTC CASSPRQGPGETQYF
few TRBJ2-1 TRBV30 - TGTGCGGGGAGGAGGGAGGTGAGGAATGAGCAGTTCTTC CAGRREVRNEQFF
- TRBJ2-2 TRBV5-6 - TGTGCCAGCAGCTTGGGGACATTCGGCGGGGAGCTGTTTTTT CASSLGTFGGELFF
- TRBJ2-1 TRBV7-9 - TGTGCCAGCAGCTTATTGCAGGGCGGCCCCAATGAGCAGTTCTTC CASSLLQGGPNEQFF
- TRBJ2-1 TRBV5-5 - TGTGCCAGCACCCCCCCGGCGAGCTCCTACAATGAGCAGTTCTTC CASTPPASSYNEQFF
many TRBJ2-2 TRBV12-5 - TGTGCTAGTGGTTTGGTAGGACTCACCGGGGAGCTGTTTTTT CASGLVGLTGELFF
many TRBJ2-7 TRBV7-9 - TGTGCCAGCAGCTTAGGGGGGGTGGCCGGGTACGAGCAGTACTTC CASSLGGVAGYEQYF
- TRBJ1-4 TRBV29-1 TRBD1 TGCAGCGTTGGTTGGACAGGGGATGAAAAACTGTTTTTT CSVGWTGDEKLFF
- TRBJ1-4 TRBV18 - TGTGCCAGCTCACAGCCTAATGAAAAACTGTTTTTT CASSQPNEKLFF
- TRBJ2-6 TRBV19 - TGTGCCAGTGGACTGAACTCTGGGGCCAACGTCCTGACTTTC CASGLNSGANVLTF
once TRBJ2-7 TRBV6-6 TRBD1 TGTGCCAGCAGTCAAAGACAGGGGGCTTCCGAGCAGTACTTC CASSQRQGASEQYF
- TRBJ1-5 TRBV10-3 TRBD1 TGTGCCATCAGTGAGTCCTTCGACAGGGGACATCAGCCCCAGCATTTT CAISESFDRGHQPQHF
- TRBJ2-7 TRBV5-5 - TGTGCCAGCAGCTTGGTTGACGAGCAGTACTTC CASSLVDEQYF
few TRBJ1-5 TRBV27 TRBD1 TGTGCCAGCAGTCGAATCACAGGGGGCAATCAGCCCCAGCATTTT CASSRITGGNQPQHF
- TRBJ2-5 TRBV5-4 - TGTGCCAGCAGCTTGGTAGCGCAAGAGACCCAGTACTTC CASSLVAQETQYF
once TRBJ1-6 TRBV28 - TGTGCCAGCAGTACAGGGATTACCAGTGCACCCCTCCACTTT CASSTGITSAPLHF
- TRBJ2-7 TRBV29-1 - TGCAGCGTTGAGTCTGCGGGAAGGGGTCTCGAGCAGTACTTC CSVESAGRGLEQYF
- TRBJ2-1 TRBV11-3 TRBD2 TGTGCCAGCAGCTTGGGACTAGCGGGAGGGAATGAGCAGTTCTTC CASSLGLAGGNEQFF
- TRBJ2-1 TRBV7-9 - TGTGCCAGCAGCTTAGCAGGCGGGATCCCTGATGAGCAGTTCTTC CASSLAGGIPDEQFF
- TRBJ1-5 TRBV7-8 - TGTGCCAGCAGCTCCGACAGGTATAGCAATCAGCCCCAGCATTTT CASSSDRYSNQPQHF
- TRBJ2-7 TRBV28 - TGTGCCAGCTGCATCTCGGGGAGCTACGAGCAGTACTTC CASCISGSYEQYF
- TRBJ1-5 TRBV6-6 - TGTGCCAGCAGTTACTCGGCCCAGGGAACGGGGCAGCCCCAGCATTTT CASSYSAQGTGQPQHF
- TRBJ1-5 TRBV9 - TGTGCCAGCAGCGTCGACCTACATCAGCCCCAGCATTTT CASSVDLHQPQHF
- TRBJ2-7 TRBV5-1 TRBD2 TGCGCCAGCAGCCAAACCTTCGCCGGCGGGAGCCACGAGCAGTACTTC CASSQTFAGGSHEQYF